This entry describes one T cell receptor (beta chain). Patients chosen for sequencing had shown CD8+CD57+ cell expansion by flow cytometry. Genomic DNA served as template for TCR beta VDJ and CDR3 profiling. Via MiXCR, TCRdb re-called the reads, giving one row per CDR3 protein. The data contain about 180,000 distinct CDR3 sequences, around 50% of them singletons. This specimen belongs to a study of CD8+CD57+ T cells in acquired aplastic anemia. Trimming removed 4 bases from V and 2 bases from J, with 6 bases in between. The CDR3 runs 12 residues. Per the germline V gene, CDR1 is SGHTA and CDR2 is FQGNSA.

The sample was sorted CD4+, CD8+, or CD8+CD57+ T cells (not recorded which) from PBMCs. The receptor comes from a human donor with aplastic anemia. The rearrangement links TRBV7-2 to TRBJ2-7; D gene uncertain. The CDR3 spells CASSSETYEQYF. The CDR3 nucleotides read TGTGCCAGCAGCTCCGAGACCTACGAGCAGTACTTC.